One sample yielded the 3 T cell receptor beta chains listed below, sequenced in a study of blood T cell repertoires in COVID-19. TCRdb's copy holds only in-frame clones and misses some; the assay was immunoSEQ multiplex PCR. Among tens of thousands of clones listed, 75% to 90% were seen once. The sequenced sample consisted of peripheral blood. All receptors come from a man in his forties or fifties with active COVID-19.

The chain has TRBV18 and TRBJ2-2; D gene ambiguous. CDR3 length: 18 amino acids. Germline V gene sequence: CDR1 KGHSH, CDR2 LQKENI. Trimming stripped 0 bases from V and 0 bases from J, with 14 bases between. The CDR3 loop reads CASSPPLGAGTNTGELFF. The CDR3 DNA reads TGTGCCAGCTCACCACCTTTAGGTGCAGGAACGAACACCGGGGAGCTGTTTTTT.

The V gene is TRBV4-3, the J gene TRBJ2-7; 10 bases map to TRBD2. Germline loops: CDR1 LGHNA, CDR2 YSLEER. CDR3 size: 20 residues. V gave up 1 base and J gave up 4 bases; unmatched junction bases: 19. CDR3 in amino acids: CASSQAGEEGPGLAEYEQYF. The DNA of the CDR3 is TGCGCCAGCAGCCAAGCAGGGGAGGAGGGTCCCGGACTAGCGGAGTACGAGCAGTACTTC.

The rearrangement joins TRBV18 to TRBJ1-1; no clear D. Germline CDR1 reads KGHSH; CDR2 reads LQKENI. The ends were cut back, 0 bases at V and 0 bases at J, with 8 bases in the middle. The CDR3 runs 15 residues. The CDR3 sequence is CASSPPHRMNTEAFF. The CDR3 coding sequence is TGTGCCAGCTCACCACCGCACAGAATGAACACTGAAGCTTTCTTT.